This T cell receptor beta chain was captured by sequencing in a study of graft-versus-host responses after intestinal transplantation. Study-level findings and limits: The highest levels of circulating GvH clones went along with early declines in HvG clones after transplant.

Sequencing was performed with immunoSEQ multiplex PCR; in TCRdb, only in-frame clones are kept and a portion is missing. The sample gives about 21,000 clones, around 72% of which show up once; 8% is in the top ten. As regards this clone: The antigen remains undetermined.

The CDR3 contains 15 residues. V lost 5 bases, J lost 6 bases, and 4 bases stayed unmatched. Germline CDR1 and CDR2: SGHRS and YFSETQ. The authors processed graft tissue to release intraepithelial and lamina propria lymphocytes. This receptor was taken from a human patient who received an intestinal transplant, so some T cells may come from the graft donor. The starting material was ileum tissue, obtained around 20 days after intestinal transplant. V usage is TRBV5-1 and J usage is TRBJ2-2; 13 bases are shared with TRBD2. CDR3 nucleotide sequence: TGCGCCAGCAGTTCAGGACTAGCGGGAGCCGGGGAGCTGTTTTTT. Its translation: CASSSGLAGAGELFF. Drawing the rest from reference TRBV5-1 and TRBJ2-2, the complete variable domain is KAGVTQTPRYLIKTRGQQVTLSCSPISGHRSVSWYQQTPGQGLQFLFEYFSETQRNKGNFPGRFSGRQFSNSRSEMNVSTLELGDSALYLCASSSGLAGAGELFFGEGSRLTVL.